These 21 T cell receptor beta chains were sequenced from one sample in a study of blood T cell repertoires in COVID-19. TCRdb's table, derived via immunoSEQ multiplex PCR, lists solely in-frame clones and lacks some. The data hold roughly 73,000 clones, with approximately 86% observed a single time. Sequenced sample: peripheral blood. These receptors all come from an older man with active COVID-19.

The sample holds a few counts of this clone. CDR3 loop: CASSYRDTYQPQHF. CDR3 DNA sequence: TGTGCCAGCAGTTATAGGGACACCTATCAGCCCCAGCATTTT. The rearrangement joins TRBV6-2 or TRBV6-3 to TRBJ1-5; a weak D match, TRBD1 (6 bases). V dropped 3 bases and J dropped 5 bases, with 11 bases sitting between them. This CDR3 spans 14 amino acids. The V gene's germline CDR1 is MNHEY and CDR2 SVGEGT.

This rearrangement joins TRBV19 to TRBJ2-7, with 9 bases fitting TRBD1. With V trimmed by 9 bases and J by 2 bases, 5 bases remained unmatched. CDR3 size: 13 residues. Germline V gene lookup returns CDR1 LNHDA and CDR2 SQIVND (reference sequence). The CDR3 is CASRGQGPYEQYF. The CDR3 DNA sequence: TGTGCCAGCCGGGGACAGGGTCCCTACGAGCAGTACTTC.

The V and J genes are TRBV9 and TRBJ2-5; TRBD1 matches at 12 bases. V lost 4 bases and J lost 2; bases outside the gene matches: 18. Germline V gene lookup returns CDR1 SGDLS and CDR2 YYNGEE. CDR3 length: 20 residues. The CDR3 DNA is TGTGCCAGCAGCCATGGGACCCGGGACAGGGGGCGCGAAGGTCAAGAGACCCAGTACTTC. This sequence encodes CASSHGTRDRGREGQETQYF.

The chain joins TRBV19 to TRBJ2-7; 7 nucleotides match TRBD2. The trim removed 1 base at V and 5 bases at J, leaving 8 bases unmatched. The CDR3 contains 15 residues. Per the germline V gene, CDR1 is LNHDA and CDR2 is SQIVND (reference sequence). In DNA form, the CDR3 reads TGTGCCAGTAGTATAGTGGGCGGGAGTGTCGACGAGCAGTACTTC. It encodes CASSIVGGSVDEQYF. Using reference TRBV19 and TRBJ2-7 for the parts outside the CDR3, the full variable domain is DGGITQSPKYLFRKEGQNVTLSCEQNLNHDAMYWYRQDPGQGLRLIYYSQIVNDFQKGDIAEGYSVSREKKESFPLTVTSAQKNPTAFYLCASSIVGGSVDEQYFGPGTRLTVT.

The V and J genes are TRBV14 and TRBJ2-2; a possible D gene is TRBD2 (6 bases). V lost 0 bases, J lost 6 bases, and 11 bases lay in between. CDR3 length: 15 amino acids. Germline CDR1 reads SGHDN; CDR2 reads FVKESK. The CDR3 region is CASSQELARAGELFF. DNA for the CDR3: TGTGCCAGCAGCCAAGAGCTAGCGAGGGCCGGGGAGCTGTTTTTT.

The chain recombines TRBV7-2 with TRBJ1-2; TRBD1 aligns across 8 bases. The V gene's germline CDR1 is SGHTA and CDR2 FQGNSA. The J segment lost 4 bases and the V segment lost 5 bases, leaving 9 bases of the junction unmatched. The CDR3 has 15 amino acids. The CDR3 DNA sequence: TGTGCCAGCAGCACCACCGGGACAGGCCCCTATGGCTACACCTTC. Encoded protein: CASSTTGTGPYGYTF.

The chain employs TRBV4-3 and TRBJ2-1, with D maybe TRBD2 (5 bases). Trimming left V 1 base short and J 6 bases short, with 13 bases between. The length of the CDR3 is 15 residues. Germline V gene lookup returns CDR1 LGHNA and CDR2 YSLEER. The DNA for the CDR3 is TGCGCCAGCAGCCAAGGGCCCCTTCGGGGCAATGAGCAGTTCTTC. This codes for CASSQGPLRGNEQFF.

V and J are TRBV4-1 and TRBJ1-5; D not resolved. The CDR3 is 17 amino acids. Germline values: CDR1 MGHRA, CDR2 YSYEKL. V lost 0 bases to trimming and J lost 2 bases, with 14 bases between them. CDR3 nucleotides: TGCGCCAGCAGCCAAGAGGTTGGCACCGGGGGCAATCAGCCCCAGCATTTT. This sequence encodes CASSQEVGTGGNQPQHF.

V and J are TRBV19 and TRBJ2-7, with 8 bases lining up with TRBD1. Germline V CDR1 and CDR2: LNHDA, SQIVND (reference sequence). The CDR3 sequence is 16 residues long. The V segment lost 5 bases and the J segment 2 bases; nucleotides outside the gene matches: 11. CDR3 residues: CASSWTGHTLTYEQYF. For the CDR3, the DNA is TGTGCCAGTAGTTGGACAGGGCACACCTTAACCTACGAGCAGTACTTC.

The chain uses TRBV7-2 and TRBJ2-1, with a tentative D call TRBD1 (7 bases). The V end was cut by 3 bases, the J end by 12 bases, with 12 bases between. The CDR3 has 12 residues. Germline CDR1 and CDR2: SGHTA and FQGNSA. The CDR3 bases are TGTGCCAGCAGCTTCGCAGGGGGGTGGCAGTTCTTC. Its translation is CASSFAGGWQFF.

The chain links TRBV19 to TRBJ2-7; 8 bases agree with TRBD2. V was pared by 7 bases and J by 0 bases, with 8 bases of the junction left unmatched. This CDR3 has 15 amino acids. Germline V gives CDR1 LNHDA, CDR2 SQIVND (reference sequence). The DNA for the CDR3 is TGTGCCAGTACCCCCGGGGGGGCCTTCTCCTACGAGCAGTACTTC. Protein product: CASTPGGAFSYEQYF.

The gene calls are TRBV3-1 (or the pseudogene TRBV3-2) and TRBJ2-3; a possible D gene is TRBD2 (6 bases). V dropped 2 bases and J dropped 6 bases, with 9 bases sitting between them. The CDR3 runs to 13 residues. Per the germline V gene, CDR1 is LGHDT and CDR2 is YNNKEL (reference sequence). In nucleotides, the CDR3 is TGTGCCAGCAGCCAAACCCGGGAGGATACGCAGTATTTT. Its protein is CASSQTREDTQYF.

J is TRBJ1-4 and V is TRBV7-2, with 11 positions matching TRBD1. From germline, CDR1 is SGHTA and CDR2 FQGNSA. The CDR3 has 15 amino acids. V gave up 5 bases and J gave up 13 bases; unmatched junction bases: 12. The CDR3 DNA reads TGTGCCAGCAGCCCCGGGGACAGGGGGTTGTACGGACTGTTTTTT. Encoded protein: CASSPGDRGLYGLFF. The entire variable domain, with the rest obtained from reference TRBV7-2 and TRBJ1-4, is as follows: GAGVSQSPSNKVTEKGKDVELRCDPISGHTALYWYRQSLGQGLEFLIYFQGNSAPDKSGLPSDRFSAERTGGSVSTLTIQRTQQEDSAVYLCASSPGDRGLYGLFFGSGTQLSVL.

V gene TRBV30 combines with J gene TRBJ1-5, with D tentatively TRBD1 (6 bases). This CDR3 spans 13 amino acids. Trimming shortened V by 3 bases and J by 5 bases, and 11 bases separated the two germline ends. Looked up from germline, CDR1 is GTSNPN and CDR2 is SVGIG (reference sequence). In DNA form, the CDR3 reads TGTGCCTGGAGCGCAGGGGCGGATCAGCCCCAGCATTTT. Translated, it gives CAWSAGADQPQHF.

V usage is TRBV10-3 and J usage is TRBJ2-1, with 8 positions matching TRBD2. CDR3 length: 16 residues. V trimming: 8 bases; J trimming: 1 base; junction bases outside the gene matches: 10. Germline V CDR1 and CDR2: ENHRY, SYGVKD. The chain's CDR3 is CAIGGSGGSSYNEQFF. CDR3 bases: TGTGCCATCGGCGGGTCGGGAGGGTCATCCTACAATGAGCAGTTCTTC.

In its sample, this clone was seen once. The chain carries TRBV5-1 and TRBJ2-2, with TRBD2 identical over 8 bases. Trimming cost V 4 bases and J 5 bases; bases outside gene matches: 4. Germline V gives CDR1 SGHRS, CDR2 YFSETQ. The CDR3 runs 14 residues. The CDR3: CASSPPGGTGELFF. The CDR3 DNA reads as TGCGCCAGCAGCCCCCCGGGGGGGACCGGGGAGCTGTTTTTT. The entire variable domain, with the rest obtained from reference TRBV5-1 and TRBJ2-2, is as follows: KAGVTQTPRYLIKTRGQQVTLSCSPISGHRSVSWYQQTPGQGLQFLFEYFSETQRNKGNFPGRFSGRQFSNSRSEMNVSTLELGDSALYLCASSPPGGTGELFFGEGSRLTVL.

The chain couples TRBV5-1 to TRBJ2-7; 7 bases match TRBD1. From germline, CDR1 is SGHRS and CDR2 YFSETQ. The ends lost 4 bases at V and 2 bases at J; junction bases unmatched: 9. The CDR3 runs 15 residues. The CDR3 DNA is TGCGCCAGCAGCCCCCAGGGACAGCAACCCTACGAGCAGTACTTC. Protein sequence: CASSPQGQQPYEQYF.

The rearrangement links TRBV3-1 (or the pseudogene TRBV3-2) to TRBJ1-1; 9 positions agree with TRBD1. V was clipped by 2 bases and J by 2 bases; unmatched bases: 3. This CDR3 has 15 amino acids. Per germline, CDR1 LGHDT and CDR2 YNNKEL (reference sequence). The CDR3: CASSQTGQGNTEAFF. CDR3 sequence (DNA): TGTGCCAGCAGCCAAACGGGACAGGGAAACACTGAAGCTTTCTTT.

The gene calls are TRBV19 and TRBJ1-5; D remains unclear. Trimming stripped 1 base from V and 7 bases from J, with 8 bases between. Germline-derived CDR1 and CDR2 are LNHDA and SQIVND (reference sequence). The CDR3 consists of 13 residues. CDR3 protein: CASSIGQVQPQHF. CDR3 bases: TGTGCCAGTAGTATAGGGCAGGTCCAGCCCCAGCATTTT.

The gene calls are TRBV6-1 and TRBJ2-1, with 7 bases identical to TRBD2. V was pared by 7 bases and J by 5 bases, with 11 bases of the junction left unmatched. The CDR3 is 15 residues long. Germline assignment: CDR1 MNHNS and CDR2 SASEGT. CDR3 nucleotides: TGTGCCAGCACCCCACGGGGGGAGGGCCACAATGAGCAGTTCTTC. It translates to CASTPRGEGHNEQFF.

This chain uses TRBV15 with TRBJ2-5; TRBD1 matches 12 bases. Germline CDR1 LNHNV, CDR2 YYDKDF (reference sequence). The CDR3 covers 17 residues. V lost 5 bases, J lost 5 bases, and 12 bases stayed unmatched. CDR3 nucleotide sequence: TGTGCCACCAGCGAAGAGGGGGGACAGGGGGCGCGGGAGACCCAGTACTTC. This translates into CATSEEGGQGARETQYF.